These 25 T cell receptor beta chains share one sample of origin, sequenced in a study of PD-L1 blockade in urothelial cancer (TCRdb year 2017). The method behind the library was the immunoSEQ multiplex PCR assay. TCRdb limited this immuneACCESS table to in-frame rearrangements with V and J called. A share of clones is missing; checked studies link under half to unresolved V genes, and the rest is unexplained. In this sample the table shows about 95,000 clones, more than 75% of which occur a single time. The leading ten clones occupy about 2% of the sample. This specimen's time point label, interpreted: pretreatment peripheral blood. This specimen consisted of PBMCs, obtained around atezolizumab (anti-PD-L1) treatment. These receptors were obtained from a man in his sixties with urothelial cancer.

Here the CDR3 reads CASSPTGAHEQYF. The CDR3 nucleotides read TGTGCCAGTAGCCCTACAGGGGCTCACGAGCAGTACTTC. This chain uses TRBV19 with TRBJ2-7; 7 bases are a match to TRBD1. This CDR3 region has 13 residues. V shed 6 bases, J shed 5 bases, and the junction held 7 bases outside the gene matches. Per germline, CDR1 LNHDA and CDR2 SQIVND (reference sequence).

The V call is TRBV19, the J call TRBJ2-7; tentatively, D is TRBD1 (5 bases). The V end was cut by 0 bases, the J end by 6 bases, with 6 bases between. This CDR3 is built from 12 residues. Germline CDR1 LNHDA, CDR2 SQIVND (reference sequence). The CDR3 is CASSIEDSEQYF. CDR3 DNA: TGTGCCAGTAGTATAGAAGACAGCGAGCAGTACTTC.

The V gene is TRBV6-1, the J gene TRBJ1-2; TRBD1 might be the D (5 bases). This CDR3 has 15 residues. V gave up 2 bases and J gave up 2 bases, with 12 bases separating them. The germline CDR1 and CDR2 sequences are MNHNS and SASEGT. CDR3 residues: CASSEPGRPNYGYTF. The CDR3, as DNA: TGTGCCAGCAGTGAACCAGGGCGGCCCAACTATGGCTACACCTTC.

In its sample, this clone was seen once. The gene calls are TRBV6-6 and TRBJ1-2; a weak D match, TRBD1 (6 bases). The CDR3 length is 16 residues. Germline V lookup: CDR1 MNHNY, CDR2 SVGAGI (reference sequence). V lost 4 bases to trimming and J lost 3 bases, with 18 bases between them. The CDR3 sequence is CASSSPRGRVDYGYTF. In DNA, the CDR3 is TGTGCCAGCAGTTCCCCGCGGGGGCGTGTAGACTATGGCTACACCTTC.

This clone was seen only a few times. This sequence joins TRBV12-5 and TRBJ1-5, with D perhaps matching TRBD1 (5 bases). V gave up 6 bases and J gave up 0 bases, with 18 bases separating them. Germline lookup yields CDR1 LGHNT and CDR2 FRNRAP. There are 17 residues in the CDR3. The DNA for the CDR3 is TGTGCTAGTGGACGGGCGGCTGACAGCTATAGCAATCAGCCCCAGCATTTT. Protein product: CASGRAADSYSNQPQHF.

The gene calls are TRBV10-2 and TRBJ2-1; 8 positions match TRBD2. Unmatched junction bases numbered 5, after V lost 10 bases and J lost 0 bases. CDR3 length: 14 amino acids. CDR1 WSHSY and CDR2 SAAADI come from the germline V gene. The CDR3 here is CATRSGSSYNEQFF. For the CDR3, the DNA is TGCGCCACCCGGAGCGGGAGCTCCTACAATGAGCAGTTCTTC.

The rearrangement joins TRBV6-5 to TRBJ1-1; D is possibly TRBD1 (6 bases). Germline V gene lookup returns CDR1 MNHEY and CDR2 SVGAGI. The CDR3 is 14 residues long. The ends were cut back, 5 bases at V and 5 bases at J, with 15 bases in the middle. The DNA of the CDR3 is TGTGCCAGCAGTAGGAGACAGGTCGTAACTGAAGCTTTCTTT. It specifies CASSRRQVVTEAFF.

The rearrangement links TRBV15 to TRBJ2-7; the match to TRBD1 covers 8 bases. CDR3 length: 15 amino acids. Germline V gene lookup returns CDR1 LNHNV and CDR2 YYDKDF (reference sequence). After removal of 1 base from V and 5 bases from J, the junction contained 7 bases not matched to a gene. CDR3 bases: TGTGCCACCAGCAGAGCAGGGGGCCGGGTGAACGAGCAGTACTTC. Translation: CATSRAGGRVNEQYF.

The chain carries TRBV10-2 and TRBJ2-5; 9 bases match TRBD2. The CDR3 contains 15 residues. In germline, CDR1 is WSHSY, CDR2 SAAADI. V lost 2 bases to trimming and J lost 2 bases; unmatched junction nucleotides: 3. CDR3 residues: CASSENLAGQETQYF. CDR3 DNA: TGCGCCAGCAGTGAGAACCTAGCGGGGCAAGAGACCCAGTACTTC.

V is TRBV19 and J is TRBJ2-7; D remains unclear. The length of the CDR3 is 13 residues. V lost 3 bases and J 0 bases, leaving 6 bases between the germline ends. Germline-derived CDR1 and CDR2 are LNHDA and SQIVND (reference sequence). The CDR3 sequence: CASSMAASYEQYF. CDR3 in DNA: TGTGCCAGTAGTATGGCGGCCTCCTACGAGCAGTACTTC.

There are a few counts of this clone. Here the CDR3 DNA reads TGCAGCGTTGCTACAGATACGCAGTATTTT. Translated, it gives CSVATDTQYF. The gene calls are TRBV29-1 and TRBJ2-3; D unresolved. Germline V lookup: CDR1 SQVTM, CDR2 ANQGSEA. The V end lost 4 bases, the J end lost 3 bases, and 2 bases lay between the germline ends. The CDR3 extends over 10 amino acids.

The V and J genes are TRBV7-3 and TRBJ1-1; D gene uncertain. The CDR3 loop spans 13 amino acids. V gave up 5 bases and J gave up 4 bases, with 11 bases separating them. The germline V gene encodes CDR1 SGHTA and CDR2 FQGTGA. In nucleotides, the CDR3 is TGTGCCAGCAGCCCCGATATGAGCACTGAAGCTTTCTTT. This gives the protein CASSPDMSTEAFF.

The CDR3 nucleotides are TGCGCCAGCAGCAACGGACAGGGCAGGGCGAACACTGAAGCTTTCTTT. Amino acid sequence: CASSNGQGRANTEAFF. The chain carries TRBV4-1 and TRBJ1-1, with TRBD1 matching 8 bases. The CDR3 has 16 amino acids. The germline V gene has CDR1 MGHRA and CDR2 YSYEKL. J gave up 1 base and V 5 bases, and 9 bases lay outside the gene matches.

The V gene is TRBV9, the J gene TRBJ2-2, with TRBD2 identical over 11 bases. This CDR3 has 17 amino acids. V gave up 4 bases and J gave up 1 base; unmatched junction bases: 6. Germline CDR1 reads SGDLS; CDR2 reads YYNGEE. The CDR3 DNA sequence: TGTGCCAGCAGCCTACTAGCGGGGGCCTTGAACACCGGGGAGCTGTTTTTT. This translates into CASSLLAGALNTGELFF. Variable domain in full (rest from reference TRBV9 and TRBJ2-2): DSGVTQTPKHLITATGQRVTLRCSPRSGDLSVYWYQQSLDQGLQFLIQYYNGEERAKGNILERFSAQQFPDLHSELNLSSLELGDSALYFCASSLLAGALNTGELFFGEGSRLTVL.

The rearrangement joins TRBV7-9 to TRBJ1-4, with 9 bases fitting TRBD1. Trimming removed 5 bases from V and 5 bases from J; junction bases left unmatched: 9. Germline V gene lookup returns CDR1 SEHNR and CDR2 FQNEAQ (reference sequence). This CDR3 region has 16 residues. CDR3 sequence: CASSPGPGTGNEKLFF. The CDR3 DNA sequence: TGTGCCAGCAGCCCTGGGCCCGGGACAGGGAATGAAAAACTGTTTTTT.

This chain connects TRBV10-2 to TRBJ2-7, with a weak D call TRBD2 (5 bases). The germline V gene encodes CDR1 WSHSY and CDR2 SAAADI. The CDR3 totals 16 residues. Trimming cost V 6 bases and J 0 bases, with 18 bases left between them. Here the CDR3 DNA reads TGCGCCAGCAGGCCTAGCCGGGTTCTTCGCTCCTACGAGCAGTACTTC. Residues: CASRPSRVLRSYEQYF.

The V and J genes are TRBV29-1 and TRBJ2-1; the match to TRBD2 covers 7 bases. The CDR3 length is 12 residues. J gave up 2 bases and V 7 bases, and 2 bases lay outside the gene matches. From germline, CDR1 is SQVTM and CDR2 ANQGSEA. This chain's CDR3 is CSGGLAYNEQFF. Here the CDR3 DNA reads TGCAGCGGTGGACTAGCCTACAATGAGCAGTTCTTC.

Comment on this clone: In the same sample, other DNA sequences code for this CDR3. The chain uses TRBV7-9 and TRBJ2-7; maybe TRBD1 (6 bases). Trimming took off 5 bases at V and 3 bases at J, with 8 bases between the two ends. CDR1 and CDR2 from the germline V gene are SEHNR and FQNEAQ (reference sequence). This CDR3 contains 12 residues. The CDR3 is CASSPTGYEQYF. The CDR3 nucleotides read TGTGCCAGCAGCCCGACAGGCTACGAGCAGTACTTC.

The chain carries TRBV5-1 and TRBJ1-4, with 7 bases lining up with TRBD1. Unmatched junction bases numbered 7, after V lost 4 bases and J lost 1 base. Germline V lookup: CDR1 SGHRS, CDR2 YFSETQ. This CDR3 is 16 amino acids long. For the CDR3, the DNA is TGCGCCAGCAGCCCTGGACAGGAGAAAACTAATGAAAAACTGTTTTTT. The encoded protein is CASSPGQEKTNEKLFF.

V usage is TRBV2 and J usage is TRBJ1-4; weak D call: TRBD1 (5 bases). Trimming shortened V by 2 bases and J by 7 bases, and 8 bases separated the two germline ends. This CDR3 has 13 amino acids. Germline CDR1 and CDR2: SNHLY and FYNNEI. The CDR3 DNA follows: TGTGCCAGCAGTGAACAGGGAGGTGAAAAACTGTTTTTT. Translation gives CASSEQGGEKLFF.

The chain uses TRBV1 and TRBJ2-7; no check of the table's D call, TRBD1, against the DNA was made. TRBV1 is noted as a pseudogene. This CDR3 comprises 15 residues. The CDR3 DNA follows: TGCACCAGCAGCCAAGCGGGACAGTTTCTCTACGAGCAGTACTTC. Translated, it gives CTSSQAGQFLYEQYF.

This chain connects TRBV29-1 to TRBJ2-2; D uncertain. Trimming took 7 bases from V and 3 from J, leaving 6 bases between them. The V gene's germline CDR1 is SQVTM and CDR2 ANQGSEA. The CDR3 is 11 residues long. The CDR3 sequence: CSAADTGELFF. The CDR3, as DNA: TGCAGCGCCGCAGACACCGGGGAGCTGTTTTTT.

The rearrangement links TRBV7-2 to TRBJ1-5; 9 nucleotides match TRBD1. CDR3 size: 16 residues. Germline CDR1 reads SGHTA; CDR2 reads FQGNSA. After removal of 7 bases from V and 3 bases from J, the junction contained 10 bases not matched to a gene. For the CDR3, the DNA is TGTGCCAGCACTCCCACAGGGACAGGGAACAATCAGCCCCAGCATTTT. Translated, it gives CASTPTGTGNNQPQHF.

This clone was recorded only once. This CDR3 is CASSLWKGQGVHSNQPQHF. CDR3 coding DNA: TGTGCCAGCAGTTTATGGAAGGGACAGGGGGTCCATAGCAATCAGCCCCAGCATTTT. The chain joins TRBV28 to TRBJ1-5; TRBD1 matches 11 bases. V shed 0 bases and J 0 bases; nucleotides not matched to a gene: 7. Germline CDR1 MDHEN, CDR2 SYDVKM. This CDR3 spans 19 amino acids.

The V call is TRBV19, the J call TRBJ1-4; 8 bases align to TRBD1. The CDR3 has 15 amino acids. Germline V gene lookup returns CDR1 LNHDA and CDR2 SQIVND (reference sequence). V lost 4 bases and J lost 10; bases outside the gene matches: 11. In DNA, the CDR3 is TGTGCCAGTAGTACGAAAGGACAGGGAAGGGGAAAACTGTTTTTT. Translated: CASSTKGQGRGKLFF.